This T cell receptor (beta chain) was captured by sequencing in a study of blood T cell repertoires in COVID-19. Study-wide context: T cells, B-cell-depleted T cells, or PBMCs provided the cDNA or gDNA that served as material.

CDR3 length: 18 amino acids. Germline V gene data show CDR1 as WNHNN and CDR2 as SYGVQD (reference sequence). V lost 11 bases to trimming and J lost 4 bases; unmatched junction nucleotides: 23. In the original workflow: Amplification of reference gene primers provided the estimated nucleated cell counts. Libraries were prepared by immunoSEQ multiplex PCR; TCRdb keeps only in-frame clonotypes and omits some of them. D and trimming come from the DNA, and the V and J calls and clone size come from that table. The sample has fewer than 200,000 clones; 75% to 90% are singletons. Material for sequencing was peripheral blood. This receptor was taken from a man aged 60 to 75 with acute or convalescent COVID-19. The chain has TRBV10-1 and TRBJ1-2, with 9 bases that match TRBD1. The CDR3 is CADQATRDRAPESYGYTF. The DNA of the CDR3 is TGCGCCGACCAGGCAACCCGGGACAGGGCCCCTGAGTCCTATGGCTACACCTTC.